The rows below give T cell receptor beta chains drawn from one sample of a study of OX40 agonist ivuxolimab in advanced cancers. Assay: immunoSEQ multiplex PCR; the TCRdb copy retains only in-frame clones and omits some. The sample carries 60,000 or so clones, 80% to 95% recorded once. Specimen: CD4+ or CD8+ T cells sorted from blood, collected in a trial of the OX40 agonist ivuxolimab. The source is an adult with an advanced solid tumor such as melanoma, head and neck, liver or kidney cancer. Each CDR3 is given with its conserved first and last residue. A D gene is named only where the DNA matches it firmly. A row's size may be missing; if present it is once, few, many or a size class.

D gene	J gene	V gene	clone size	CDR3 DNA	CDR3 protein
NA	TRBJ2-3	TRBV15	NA	TGTGCCACCAGCAGAGATTCGGTAGGGCGGGCGGATACGCAGTATTTT	CATSRDSVGRADTQYF
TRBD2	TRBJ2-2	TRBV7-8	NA	TGTGCCAGCAGCCTGCCGCGGGAGGGCCCCAACACCGGGGAGCTGTTTTTT	CASSLPREGPNTGELFF
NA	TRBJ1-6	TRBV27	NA	TGTGCCAGCAGTCCCAACTCCTATTCACCCCTCCACTTT	CASSPNSYSPLHF
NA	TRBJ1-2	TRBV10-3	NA	TGTGCCATCAGCACAGGGTTAAGAGATGGCTACACCTTC	CAISTGLRDGYTF
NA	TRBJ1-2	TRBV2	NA	TGTGCCAGCAGTGAGGGGGGGGGAGCTAACTATGGCTACACCTTC	CASSEGGGANYGYTF
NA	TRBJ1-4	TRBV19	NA	TGTGCCAGTAGTGCCGGCAACAAACTGTTTTTT	CASSAGNKLFF
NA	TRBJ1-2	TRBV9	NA	TGTGCCAGCAGCGTAGAGGTGTCCGGTGGCTACACCTTC	CASSVEVSGGYTF
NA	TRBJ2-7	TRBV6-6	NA	TGTGCCAGCAGTTACTCGACTCAGTATTACGAGCAGTACTTC	CASSYSTQYYEQYF
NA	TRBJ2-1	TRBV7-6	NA	TGTGCCAGCAGCTTAGAGGTGGAGGTTTTCAATGAGCAGTTCTTC	CASSLEVEVFNEQFF
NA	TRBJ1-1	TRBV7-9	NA	TGTGCCAGCAGCCGGACCGACATGAACACTGAAGCTTTCTTT	CASSRTDMNTEAFF
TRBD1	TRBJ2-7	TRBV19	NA	TGTGCCAGTAGTATGGGACAGACGAGCTCCTACGAGCAGTACTTC	CASSMGQTSSYEQYF
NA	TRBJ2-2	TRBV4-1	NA	TGCGCCAGCAGCCAAGATGTGGGTCCGACGCCCGGGGAGCTGTTTTTT	CASSQDVGPTPGELFF
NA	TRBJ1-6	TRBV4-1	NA	TGCGCCAGCAGCCAAGATTCCGGATTTGGGGATTCACCCCTCCACTTT	CASSQDSGFGDSPLHF
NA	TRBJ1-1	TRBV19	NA	TGTGCCAGTAGTATAACGCCAGCTAACACTGAAGCTTTCTTT	CASSITPANTEAFF
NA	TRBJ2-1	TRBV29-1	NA	TGCAGCGCTGGCGATTCTGAGCAGTTCTTC	CSAGDSEQFF
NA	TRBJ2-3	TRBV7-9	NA	TGTGCCAGCAGCTCGCAGGGCACTACAGATACGCAGTATTTT	CASSSQGTTDTQYF
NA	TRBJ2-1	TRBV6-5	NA	TGTGCCAGCAGTTCGGTAGGTGAGCAGTTCTTC	CASSSVGEQFF
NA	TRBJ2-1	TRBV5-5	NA	TGTGCCAGCATCCCAGGTTCCTACAATGAGCAGTTCTTC	CASIPGSYNEQFF
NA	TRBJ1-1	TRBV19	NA	TGTGCCAGTAGTTTCCCGGGGACTGAAGCTTTCTTT	CASSFPGTEAFF
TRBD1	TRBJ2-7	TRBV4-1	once	TGCGCCAGCAGCCAAGATCCGGACAGGGGGCTAGGTTCCTACGAGCAGTACTTC	CASSQDPDRGLGSYEQYF
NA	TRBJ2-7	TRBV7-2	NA	TGTGCCAGCAGCCTAGGGGGAGGGCCGATTTCCTACGAGCAGTACTTC	CASSLGGGPISYEQYF
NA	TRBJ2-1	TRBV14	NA	TGTGCCAGCAGCCAAGTTCGTAACAATGAGCAGTTCTTC	CASSQVRNNEQFF
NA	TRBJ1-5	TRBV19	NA	TGTGCCAGTAGGTTGGGGGGACATCAGCCCCAGCATTTT	CASRLGGHQPQHF
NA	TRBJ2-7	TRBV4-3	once	TGCGCCAGCAGCCAAGTATCAGGGAGGGAGCAGTACTTC	CASSQVSGREQYF